Detailed here is one T cell receptor (beta chain). The antigen is undetermined. The sample originates from a study of T cell repertoires in cytomegalovirus infection. One entry per CDR3 protein results from TCRdb running MiXCR on the reads. The table shows about 700,000 distinct CDR3 sequences, with 30% to 35% occurring only once. Germline V CDR1 and CDR2: LGHNA, YNFKEQ. The CDR3 sequence is 14 residues long. Losses at the gene ends were 4 bases for V and 5 bases for J; bases not matched to a gene: 6. This sequence was found in a human donor in good health (CMV status not recorded). Some clones in this sample may be carry-over from other donors' samples. The chain uses TRBV4-2 and TRBJ1-1, with 8 positions matching TRBD1. Sequenced here: cultured PBMCs, sampled from culture after CMV antigen stimulation. Here the CDR3 reads CASSPTRQGTEAFF. CDR3 in DNA: TGTGCCAGCAGCCCAACCAGACAGGGGACTGAAGCTTTCTTT.